This T cell receptor beta chain stems from a study of T cell clonality in common variable immunodeficiency. Findings of the study overall: Authors noted CVID clonality's cause needs subpopulation repertoire sequencing. In common variable immunodeficiency, TCR beta chains reportedly carried fewer deletions and N-nucleotide insertions.

In germline, CDR1 is KGHSH, CDR2 LQKENI. The CDR3 has 17 amino acids. This clone has a handful of counts. Its antigen is as yet unknown. The junction departs from germline at one end; a sequencing error may be responsible. The read terminates 3 residues ahead of where the CDR3 ends, so the germline J gene completes it. Sequenced by immunoSEQ multiplex PCR; TCRdb stores in-frame clones only, minus some. The sample yields 16,000 or so clones, without any singletons. Both groups were predominantly of Caucasian heritage. The material sequenced was peripheral blood mononuclear cells. This TCR came from a human donor with common variable immunodeficiency. The chain couples TRBV18 to TRBJ2-7, with D hard to call. This CDR3 reads CASSPLFGSSRRYEQYF. Partial CDR3 DNA: TGTGCCAGCTCGCCACTATTTGGCTCATCTAGACGCTACGAG.